Listed below are T cell receptor beta chains from one sample, sequenced in a study of early T cells in non-severe SARS-CoV-2 infection. TCRdb reprocessed the 5' RACE reads via MiXCR and lists one record per CDR3 protein. There are 40,000 to 45,000 distinct CDR3 sequences in the sample; around 4.5% occur only once, and around 4.9% lies in the top ten. Material: whole blood. Every receptor here comes from an adult who was a healthcare worker with PCR-confirmed SARS-CoV-2 infection or an uninfected control (not recorded which). Each CDR3 is given with its conserved first and last residue. A D gene is named only where the DNA matches it firmly. Clone size appears in some rows only: once, few, many, or a class for an expanded clone.

cdr3_nt	cdr3_aa	clone_size	d_call	v_call	j_call
TGTGCCAGCAGCCAAGTTGGAGCAGGCGACACTGAAGCTTTCTTT	CASSQVGAGDTEAFF	few	NA	TRBV4-2	TRBJ1-1
TGCAGCGTTGGTTTAGCAGGGGTCAGCTACGAGCAGTACTTC	CSVGLAGVSYEQYF	NA	NA	TRBV29-1	TRBJ2-7
TGTGCCAGTAGTATAGAGGAGAAGCCCCAGCATTTT	CASSIEEKPQHF	NA	NA	TRBV19	TRBJ1-5
TGCAGTGCTTCATCCGGGACTAGCGGCAAGAGCTCCTACGAGCAGTACTTC	CSASSGTSGKSSYEQYF	many	TRBD2	TRBV20-1	TRBJ2-7
TGTGCCAGCAGTTACCCAAGGGACAGAAACTATGGCTACACCTTC	CASSYPRDRNYGYTF	many	TRBD1	TRBV6-6	TRBJ1-2
TGTGCCAGCAGCCGAAATGGACAGGGGGACGGCTACACCTTC	CASSRNGQGDGYTF	few	TRBD1	TRBV7-2	TRBJ1-2
TGTGCCAGCAGTTATACTAGCGGGGGGTACGAGCAGTACTTC	CASSYTSGGYEQYF	NA	TRBD2	TRBV7-2	TRBJ2-7
TGTGCCAGCAGCTTAGTACTAGCGGGGGAGACCCAGTACTTC	CASSLVLAGETQYF	NA	TRBD2	TRBV7-2	TRBJ2-5
TGCAGTGCTGCCAGACTAGTAGCCTCTTCCTACAATGAGCAGTTCTTC	CSAARLVASSYNEQFF	many	NA	TRBV20-1	TRBJ2-1
TGTGCCAGCAGTTTTGGCGGGAGCTCCCTGAATGAGCAGTTCTTC	CASSFGGSSLNEQFF	few	TRBD2	TRBV12-3/TRBV12-4	TRBJ2-1
TGTGCCAGCACCGACGGGTCTAGCGGTATCAATGAGCAGTTCTTC	CASTDGSSGINEQFF	many	TRBD2	TRBV16	TRBJ2-1
TGTGCCAGCAGTTACGCTGGGACAGGCGCGGTTTATGGCTACACCTTC	CASSYAGTGAVYGYTF	many	TRBD1	TRBV6-5	TRBJ1-2
TGTGCCAGCAGAGATACAGGGTCGGGAGATACGCAGTATTTT	CASRDTGSGDTQYF	NA	NA	TRBV28	TRBJ2-3
TGTGCCAGCAGCTTAACGCCCAGGGGTGCAACTAATGAAAAACTGTTTTTT	CASSLTPRGATNEKLFF	few	NA	TRBV7-2	TRBJ1-4
TGTGCCAGCCGGGACACACACGAAAAACTGTTTTTT	CASRDTHEKLFF	many	NA	TRBV19	TRBJ1-4
TGTGCCAGCTCACCAGGGACAGGGGGCACTGAAGCTTTCTTT	CASSPGTGGTEAFF	many	TRBD1	TRBV18	TRBJ1-1
TGCAGTGGAGTTTCCAATGAGCAGTTCTTC	CSGVSNEQFF	NA	NA	TRBV20-1	TRBJ2-1
TGTGCCAGCAGTTTATCCGGCGCCTACAATGAGCAGTTCTTC	CASSLSGAYNEQFF	many	NA	TRBV28	TRBJ2-1
TGTGCCAGCAGCTTTTATCCAAACACTGAAGCTTTCTTT	CASSFYPNTEAFF	few	NA	TRBV5-5	TRBJ1-1
TGCAGTGCTAGGGAGTACCAAGAGACCCAGTACTTC	CSAREYQETQYF	many	NA	TRBV20-1	TRBJ2-5
TGTGCCAGCAGCCTCCTCACTGGCGGGGCAGATACGCAGTATTTT	CASSLLTGGADTQYF	many	NA	TRBV7-6	TRBJ2-3
TGTGCCAGTAGCGAGGGGACGCGGTCCTACAATGAGCAGTTCTTC	CASSEGTRSYNEQFF	many	NA	TRBV19	TRBJ2-1
TGTGCCAGCACCATTTCTGGAAGGGGGGCGGATTCACCCCTCCACTTT	CASTISGRGADSPLHF	many	NA	TRBV6-5	TRBJ1-6
TGTGCCTGGAGGGGGGAGACTGAAGCTTTCTTT	CAWRGETEAFF	few	NA	TRBV30	TRBJ1-1
TGTGCCAGCAGCTCCCGACTAGCGGGATTTCGAGAGACCCAGTACTTC	CASSSRLAGFRETQYF	NA	TRBD2	TRBV7-8	TRBJ2-5
TGTGCCAGCAGCCACGATCATGGTGGTGGCTACACCTTC	CASSHDHGGGYTF	many	NA	TRBV3-1	TRBJ1-2
TGCGCCAGCAGTGCTGAGAGGAACACTGAAGCTTTCTTT	CASSAERNTEAFF	few	NA	TRBV10-1	TRBJ1-1
TGCGCCAGCAGCTCCGGGACAAACTTGAATTCACCCCTCCACTTT	CASSSGTNLNSPLHF	many	NA	TRBV5-1	TRBJ1-6
TGTGCCAGCTCACAGGACAGGGGGAACGAGCAGTACTTC	CASSQDRGNEQYF	few	TRBD1	TRBV18	TRBJ2-7
TGCAGTGCTAGAGGGGAATACAATGAGCAGTTCTTC	CSARGEYNEQFF	NA	NA	TRBV20-1	TRBJ2-1
TGTGCCAGCAGCGTTCTCGGGACTAGCACAGAGACCCAGTACTTC	CASSVLGTSTETQYF	many	TRBD2	TRBV9	TRBJ2-5
TGCGCCAGCAGCAGAACAGGGGTAGGCTCTGGAAACACCATATATTTT	CASSRTGVGSGNTIYF	few	TRBD1	TRBV5-1	TRBJ1-3
TGTGCCAGCAGCTTAGCGCAGGCAGGGCATGAGCAGTTCTTC	CASSLAQAGHEQFF	many	NA	TRBV7-2	TRBJ2-1
TGTGCCAGCAGCCAAGACACATATTCCTACGAGCAGTACTTC	CASSQDTYSYEQYF	once	NA	TRBV12-3/TRBV12-4	TRBJ2-7
TGCGCCAGCAGCCAAGATTTTGGGGGCAATCAGCCCCAGCATTTT	CASSQDFGGNQPQHF	many	NA	TRBV4-1	TRBJ1-5
TGTGCCAGCAGTCCACAAGAAATACTAGCGGGAGAAGAGACCCAGTACTTC	CASSPQEILAGEETQYF	NA	TRBD2	TRBV6-6	TRBJ2-5
TGTGCCAGCAGTGAAGGGGACAGGACCTCCTACGAGCAGTACTTC	CASSEGDRTSYEQYF	NA	TRBD1	TRBV2	TRBJ2-7
TGTGCCAGCAGTTTCAGGACTAGCGGGAGGAATAGAACCGGGGAGCTGTTTTTT	CASSFRTSGRNRTGELFF	few	TRBD2	TRBV12-3/TRBV12-4	TRBJ2-2
TGTGCCAGCAGCCCCAACTACGGGGCCAACGTCCTGACTTTC	CASSPNYGANVLTF	many	NA	TRBV3-1	TRBJ2-6
TGTGCCAGCAGCCCCCAGGGTGCGGTGTGGTTCTTC	CASSPQGAVWFF	many	NA	TRBV7-9	TRBJ2-1
TGTGCCAGCAGTTCAGGAATCCAGCCCCAGCATTTT	CASSSGIQPQHF	NA	NA	TRBV28	TRBJ1-5
TGTGCCAGCAGCTTAGGGCTAGCCGAGACCCAGTACTTC	CASSLGLAETQYF	many	NA	TRBV11-2	TRBJ2-5
TGCAGTGCTAGAGATCCCAGGGGGCCGAACACTGAAGCTTTCTTT	CSARDPRGPNTEAFF	few	TRBD1	TRBV20-1	TRBJ1-1
TGCAGTGCTCCAACAACCTCGACTAGCGAGCAGTACTTC	CSAPTTSTSEQYF	many	NA	TRBV20-1	TRBJ2-7
TGTGCCAGCAGTCCGGGCCGACTGGGTGGCGAAAAACTGTTTTTT	CASSPGRLGGEKLFF	few	NA	TRBV12-3/TRBV12-4	TRBJ1-4
TGCGCCAGCAGCCCCGCCGGCGGGGGGCCCCAAGAGACCCAGTACTTC	CASSPAGGGPQETQYF	many	TRBD2	TRBV4-1	TRBJ2-5
TGTGCCAGCCGCCCCACCGGGTGGGGATTCCTTTACAATGAGCAGTTCTTC	CASRPTGWGFLYNEQFF	many	NA	TRBV6-1	TRBJ2-1
TGTGCCAGCTCACCAAGAATAGCGTTTGACACAGATACGCAGTATTTT	CASSPRIAFDTDTQYF	many	NA	TRBV18	TRBJ2-3
TGTGCCAGCAGCTTAGAATTAGGTATCCTCACAGATACGCAGTATTTT	CASSLELGILTDTQYF	many	NA	TRBV7-9	TRBJ2-3